This paragraph covers one TCR beta chain sequence. This clone's antigen is unknown. Base quality data are lacking; no much larger clone is found one base away. CDR1 and CDR2, looked up from the germline V gene, are KGHSH and LQKENI. V and J lose 1 base and 9 bases, and a span of 16 bases separates them. The CDR3 sequence holds 15 residues, the cysteine and phenylalanine included. Of all the DNA, just the CDR3 is kept, 45 bases in frame from base 1. During library preparation, unique molecular identifiers were attached to individual cDNA molecules so that TCRs could be counted in a quantitative, reproducible way. From each blood RNA sample, both TCR alpha and TCR beta chains were sequenced. In the original analysis: Samples had a median of around 92,000 TCRs, with a range from roughly 20,000 to 690,600. V, J and CDR3 annotation of the TCR reads was carried out using the Decombinator software suite. For PS versus PT1 abundance plots, all samples were subsampled to the same number of TCRs (28,000). Expanded TCRs were defined as absent before sensitization and observed at least eight times at the 2-week time point. TCRdb reworked the public reads: Q25 trimming with fastp, MiXCR clone assembly, productive beta chains retained. All rows with the same CDR3 protein become a single entry with the most common DNA and genes. The V and J calls shown here were made by TCRdb, not taken from the authors' results. Counted in this sample were about 120,000 distinct CDR3 sequences; 8% to 9.5% of them appeared once. The top ten clones comprise just over 1.4% of the sample.

The sample originates from a study of human T cells and chemical hapten exposure (dated by TCRdb to the early 2020s). Background for the entire study: The libraries were sequenced as a pool, and the TCR yield per sample differed mostly because of small variations in library volumes within the pool. Peripheral blood TCR repertoire changes were tracked in vivo in alopecia patients during primary and secondary sensitization to the hapten diphenylcyclopropenone (DPC).

What the study reported, not specific to this receptor: After repeated subsampling, the strength of the expansion versus patch-test correlation and the threshold at which it became significant changed. DPC sensitization did not change the number of TCRs with a frequency above 1 in 1000, and there was no evidence of changes in global repertoire structure.

Total RNA was isolated from unfractionated whole blood collected in Tempus Blood RNA tubes. About 5 healthy volunteers served as TCR sequencing controls and were bled at day 0, 2 weeks and 6 weeks. Material: whole blood. The chain was built from TRBV18 and TRBJ2-1, with the D call tentatively TRBD1 or TRBD2, each fitting 5 bases. This TCR derives from a human donor in good health. Some clones in this sample may be carry-over from other donors' samples. Donor details come from another sample of the same person, matched by shared clones. The nucleotide sequence is TGTGCCAGCTCACCACTCGACAGAGGGGTTAGTGAGCAGTTCTTC. The translation is CASSPLDRGVSEQFF.